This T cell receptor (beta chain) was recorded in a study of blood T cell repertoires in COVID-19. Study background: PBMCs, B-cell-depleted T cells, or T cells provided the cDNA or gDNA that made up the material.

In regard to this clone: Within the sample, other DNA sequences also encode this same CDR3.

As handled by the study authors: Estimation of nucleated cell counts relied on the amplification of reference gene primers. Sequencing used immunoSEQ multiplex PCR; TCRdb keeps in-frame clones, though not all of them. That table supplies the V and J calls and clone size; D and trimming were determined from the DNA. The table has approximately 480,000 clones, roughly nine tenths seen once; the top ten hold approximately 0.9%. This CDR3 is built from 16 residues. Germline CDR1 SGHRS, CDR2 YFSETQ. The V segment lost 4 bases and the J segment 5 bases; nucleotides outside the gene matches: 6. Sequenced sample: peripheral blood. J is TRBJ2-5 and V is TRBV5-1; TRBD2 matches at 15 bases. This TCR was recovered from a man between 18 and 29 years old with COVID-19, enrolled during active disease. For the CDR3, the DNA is TGCGCCAGCAGCCCCGGACTAGCGGGGGGGCAGGAGACCCAGTACTTC. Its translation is CASSPGLAGGQETQYF. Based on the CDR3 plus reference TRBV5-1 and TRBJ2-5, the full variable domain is KAGVTQTPRYLIKTRGQQVTLSCSPISGHRSVSWYQQTPGQGLQFLFEYFSETQRNKGNFPGRFSGRQFSNSRSEMNVSTLELGDSALYLCASSPGLAGGQETQYFGPGTRLLVL.